One sample yielded the 28 T cell receptor beta chains listed below, sequenced in a study of immune evolution from preneoplasia to lung adenocarcinoma. Data came from immunoSEQ multiplex PCR; TCRdb stores just in-frame clones and leaves some out. The sample has approximately 1,500 clones, more than 60% seen once. Sequences were obtained from FFPE atypical adenomatous hyperplasia tissue from the lung. Subset specified: atypical adenomatous hyperplasia (AAH), lung preneoplasia. Receptor source: a person in their 70s with lung adenocarcinoma.

The chain joins TRBV5-1 to TRBJ2-1, with 7 bases that match TRBD1. Per germline, CDR1 SGHRS and CDR2 YFSETQ. The length of the CDR3 is 13 residues. J lost 4 bases, V lost 3 bases, and 1 base had no gene match. CDR3 sequence reads: CASSSGQYNEQFF. The CDR3 nucleotides are TGCGCCAGCAGCTCGGGACAGTACAATGAGCAGTTCTTC.

J is TRBJ2-7 and V is TRBV11-3; D ambiguous. The V gene lost 0 bases and the J gene lost 6 bases, with 9 bases spanning the gap. CDR3 length equals 13 residues. From germline, CDR1 is SGHNT and CDR2 YENEEA. CDR3 residues: CASSLDGQSEQYF. DNA for the CDR3: TGTGCCAGCAGCTTAGATGGGCAGAGCGAGCAGTACTTC. The full variable domain, rest sourced from reference TRBV11-3 and TRBJ2-7, is EAGVVQSPRYKIIEKKQPVAFWCNPISGHNTLYWYLQNLGQGPELLIRYENEEAVDDSQLPKDRFSAERLKGVDSTLKIQPAELGDSAVYLCASSLDGQSEQYFGPGTRLTVT.

The gene calls are TRBV10-3 and TRBJ1-1; the D is unclear. This CDR3 region has 13 residues. Germline CDR1 and CDR2: ENHRY and SYGVKD. V was pared by 4 bases and J by 0 bases, with 6 bases between. The CDR3 region has the DNA TGTGCCATCAGTGCAGACATGAACACTGAAGCTTTCTTT. Amino acid sequence: CAISADMNTEAFF.

This chain uses TRBV6-1 with TRBJ2-7; 9 bases are a match to TRBD2. Trimming removed 4 bases from V and 1 base from J; junction bases left unmatched: 5. CDR1 MNHNS and CDR2 SASEGT come from the germline V gene. The CDR3 spans 15 residues. The CDR3 nucleotides are TGTGCCAGCAGTGTAGCGGGAGCGGGATCCTACGAGCAGTACTTC. Amino acids: CASSVAGAGSYEQYF.

About this clone: An end of the junction differs from the germline gene, which may be a read error. The chain employs TRBV5-1 and TRBJ1-1; D uncertain. Germline-derived CDR1 and CDR2 are SGHRS and YFSETQ. This CDR3 contains 15 residues. CDR3 amino acids: CASSLVGSRNTEAFF. The DNA for the CDR3 is TGCGCCAGTAGCTTGGTGGGGTCAAGGAACACTGAAGCTTTCTTT.

The V and J genes are TRBV4-1 and TRBJ1-2, with 7 bases that match TRBD1. The CDR3 sequence is 13 residues long. CDR1 is MGHRA and CDR2 is YSYEKL in the germline V gene. The trim removed 3 bases at V and 6 bases at J, leaving 4 bases unmatched. CDR3 DNA sequence: TGCGCCAGCAGCCAGGACAGGATCCATGGCTACACCTTC. Protein: CASSQDRIHGYTF.

The genes are TRBV11-2 and TRBJ2-3, with D perhaps TRBD2 (5 bases). The germline V gene encodes CDR1 SGHAT and CDR2 FQNNGV. V was clipped by 1 base and J by 8 bases, with 7 bases between them. CDR3 length: 12 residues. This CDR3 reads CASSLGAGTQYF. CDR3 nucleotide sequence: TGTGCCAGCAGCTTAGGGGCGGGTACGCAGTATTTT.

The chain couples TRBV2 to TRBJ1-2; 7 nucleotides align to TRBD1. This CDR3 contains 13 residues. Germline V CDR1 and CDR2: SNHLY, FYNNEI. Trimming removed 3 bases from V and 2 bases from J; junction bases left unmatched: 0. In DNA form, the CDR3 reads TGTGCCAGCAGTGAGACAGGGAACTATGGCTACACCTTC. This sequence encodes CASSETGNYGYTF.

The rearrangement joins TRBV7-2 to TRBJ1-5; 10 bases match TRBD1. Germline V gene data show CDR1 as SGHTA and CDR2 as FQGNSA. There are 15 residues in the CDR3. Germline trimming cut 5 bases from V and 4 bases from J; bases unmatched to any gene: 5. CDR3 in DNA: TGTGCCAGCAGCATGGGGACAGGGGTTAATCAGCCCCAGCATTTT. This encodes CASSMGTGVNQPQHF.

CDR3 loop: CASSNHPSGQETQYF. CDR3 coding DNA: TGTGCCAGTAGTAACCATCCTAGCGGCCAAGAGACCCAGTACTTC. The chain has TRBV19 and TRBJ2-5; 7 bases match TRBD2. The junction had 6 bases not matched to a gene; V was cut back by 4 bases and J by 1 base. The CDR3 is 15 residues long. Germline CDR1 is LNHDA and CDR2 is SQIVND (reference sequence).

The genes are TRBV19 and TRBJ2-2; D is ambiguous. Trimming left V 4 bases short and J 0 bases short, with 6 bases between. There are 14 residues in the CDR3. Germline V lookup: CDR1 LNHDA, CDR2 SQIVND (reference sequence). The CDR3 DNA reads TGTGCCAGTAGTAGTTTCGCGAACACCGGGGAGCTGTTTTTT. Protein sequence: CASSSFANTGELFF. The entire variable domain, with the rest obtained from reference TRBV19 and TRBJ2-2, is as follows: DGGITQSPKYLFRKEGQNVTLSCEQNLNHDAMYWYRQDPGQGLRLIYYSQIVNDFQKGDIAEGYSVSREKKESFPLTVTSAQKNPTAFYLCASSSFANTGELFFGEGSRLTVL.

V is TRBV5-1 and J is TRBJ1-4, with 8 bases fitting TRBD1. Trimming removed 2 bases from V and 10 bases from J; junction bases left unmatched: 1. The CDR3 loop spans 12 amino acids. Germline lookup yields CDR1 SGHRS and CDR2 YFSETQ. The CDR3 DNA sequence: TGCGCCAGCAGCTTTACAGGGGGAAAACTGTTTTTT. Translation gives CASSFTGGKLFF.

This clone was seen once. This chain connects TRBV7-7 to TRBJ2-1; the match to TRBD2 covers 8 bases. The CDR3 sequence is 13 residues long. The germline V gene encodes CDR1 SSHAT and CDR2 FNYEAQ (reference sequence). The CDR3 coding sequence is TGTGCTAGTTCGGGGGGGTGGGACAATGAGCAGTTCTTC. Its protein product is CASSGGWDNEQFF.

The chain is built from TRBV28 and TRBJ2-5; D unclear. This CDR3 spans 14 amino acids. Per the germline V gene, CDR1 is MDHEN and CDR2 is SYDVKM. V gave up 6 bases and J gave up 5 bases, with 16 bases separating them. This CDR3 reads CASSPSGGEETQYF. CDR3 coding DNA: TGTGCCAGCAGCCCGTCTGGCGGTGAGGAGACCCAGTACTTC.

V usage is TRBV7-9 and J usage is TRBJ2-7; 7 bases are a match to TRBD2. The length of the CDR3 is 14 residues. The junction had 8 bases not matched to a gene; V was cut back by 5 bases and J by 4 bases. The germline V gene encodes CDR1 SEHNR and CDR2 FQNEAQ (reference sequence). The CDR3 loop reads CASSAAAGVYEQYF. DNA of the CDR3: TGTGCCAGCAGCGCCGCGGCGGGAGTATACGAGCAGTACTTC. The whole variable domain, remainder taken from reference TRBV7-9 and TRBJ2-7, is DTGVSQNPRHKITKRGQNVTFRCDPISEHNRLYWYRQTLGQGPEFLTYFQNEAQLEKSRLLSDRFSAERPKGSFSTLEIQRTEQGDSAMYLCASSAAAGVYEQYFGPGTRLTVT.

V and J are TRBV29-1 and TRBJ1-1; D gene unclear. The V end was cut by 3 bases, the J end by 4 bases, with 3 bases between. This CDR3 contains 10 residues. CDR1 is SQVTM and CDR2 is ANQGSEA in the germline V gene. CDR3 in DNA: TGCAGCGTTGACGTCACTGAAGCTTTCTTT. Its translation is CSVDVTEAFF.

The chain recombines TRBV28 with TRBJ2-1, with TRBD2 as a possible D gene (7 bases). CDR3 size: 19 residues. Trimming removed 7 bases at V and 3 bases at J, with 28 bases between. CDR1 and CDR2 from the germline V gene are MDHEN and SYDVKM. The CDR3 bases are TGTGCCAGCACTGATCTGGGAGGGGGAGGAGTATCGGGCTACAATGAGCAGTTCTTC. Translation: CASTDLGGGGVSGYNEQFF. Together with reference TRBV28 and TRBJ2-1, the CDR3 gives the full variable domain: DVKVTQSSRYLVKRTGEKVFLECVQDMDHENMFWYRQDPGLGLRLIYFSYDVKMKEKGDIPEGYSVSREKKERFSLILESASTNQTSMYLCASTDLGGGGVSGYNEQFFGPGTRLTVL.

V is TRBV28 and J is TRBJ1-4, with 7 bases identical to TRBD1. Germline CDR1 MDHEN, CDR2 SYDVKM. CDR3 length: 15 amino acids. J was trimmed by 3 bases and V by 3 bases; bases with no gene match: 4. The CDR3 bases are TGTGCCAGCAGTTTGGGGCAGGGGGCTAATGAAAAACTGTTTTTT. It specifies CASSLGQGANEKLFF. Variable domain in full (rest from reference TRBV28 and TRBJ1-4): DVKVTQSSRYLVKRTGEKVFLECVQDMDHENMFWYRQDPGLGLRLIYFSYDVKMKEKGDIPEGYSVSREKKERFSLILESASTNQTSMYLCASSLGQGANEKLFFGSGTQLSVL.

V and J are TRBV11-2 and TRBJ2-2, with unresolved D. The ends were cut back, 1 base at V and 1 base at J, with 4 bases in the middle. Germline V gene sequence: CDR1 SGHAT, CDR2 FQNNGV. This CDR3 region has 14 residues. CDR3 amino acids: CASSLGQNTGELFF. The CDR3 region has the DNA TGTGCCAGCAGCTTAGGTCAGAACACCGGGGAGCTGTTTTTT.

Only a few counts were recorded for this clone. This rearrangement joins TRBV7-2 to TRBJ2-7, with D possibly matching TRBD2 (5 bases). Germline V CDR1 and CDR2: SGHTA, FQGNSA. This CDR3 is 13 amino acids long. V lost 5 bases to trimming and J lost 6 bases, with 14 bases between them. CDR3 DNA: TGTGCCAGCAGCCTGACTACGGTACGCGAGCAGTACTTC. Amino acid sequence: CASSLTTVREQYF.

This chain links TRBV23-1 with TRBJ2-3; 9 bases align to TRBD1. TRBV23-1 is flagged as an ORF with uncertain function. The CDR3 is 17 amino acids. The V segment lost 4 bases and the J segment 5 bases; nucleotides outside the gene matches: 13. As DNA, the CDR3 is TGCGCCAGCAGTCTCCACTTCGGGACAGGGTATATAGATACGCAGTATTTT. It yields the protein CASSLHFGTGYIDTQYF.

The chain recombines TRBV6-1 with TRBJ2-5; 12 positions match TRBD2. Germline CDR1 and CDR2: MNHNS and SASEGT. The CDR3 is made up of 14 amino acids. The ends lost 5 bases at V and 4 bases at J; junction bases unmatched: 2. The CDR3 sequence is CASSPGLAGETQYF. The CDR3 bases are TGTGCCAGCAGTCCGGGACTAGCGGGAGAGACCCAGTACTTC.

This clone appeared once. The chain has TRBV11-2 and TRBJ2-7, with 8 bases aligning to TRBD1. Losses at the gene ends were 2 bases for V and 2 bases for J; bases not matched to a gene: 5. The CDR3 consists of 15 residues. CDR1 and CDR2 from the germline V gene are SGHAT and FQNNGV. CDR3 in amino acids: CASSLMGQAAYEQYF. The CDR3 bases are TGTGCCAGCAGCTTAATGGGACAGGCGGCCTACGAGCAGTACTTC.

The V call is TRBV19, the J call TRBJ2-3, with 8 bases aligning to TRBD1. Germline lookup yields CDR1 LNHDA and CDR2 SQIVND (reference sequence). There are 14 residues in the CDR3. The V and J ends lost 6 bases and 3 bases, in that order; junction bases with no gene match: 5. The CDR3 reads CASRPGQETDTQYF. DNA of the CDR3: TGTGCCAGTAGGCCGGGACAGGAGACAGATACGCAGTATTTT.

In this sample, this clone turned up a few times. The J gene is TRBJ2-7, the V gene TRBV6-1; 8 bases align to TRBD2. Looked up from germline, CDR1 is MNHNS and CDR2 is SASEGT. Germline trimming cut 9 bases from V and 2 bases from J; bases unmatched to any gene: 9. The CDR3 spans 14 residues. The CDR3 loop reads CASVRRGGTYEQYF. The CDR3 DNA reads as TGTGCCAGTGTCCGACGCGGGGGGACCTACGAGCAGTACTTC.

The V call is TRBV5-1, the J call TRBJ2-7; 9 bases match TRBD1. CDR3 size: 13 residues. The germline gives CDR1 SGHRS, CDR2 YFSETQ. J was trimmed by 7 bases and V by 4 bases; bases with no gene match: 6. As DNA, the CDR3 is TGCGCCAGCAGCCCGGGACAGGGATGGGAGCAGTACTTC. Translated: CASSPGQGWEQYF.

The CDR3 DNA follows: TGTGCCAGCAGTTTATCAGGAGACTTTTCTCAGGATACGCAGTATTTT. It specifies CASSLSGDFSQDTQYF. The chain is built from TRBV28 and TRBJ2-3; D gene unclear. V lost 1 base and J lost 6, with 17 bases in between. The CDR3 spans 16 residues. From germline, CDR1 is MDHEN and CDR2 SYDVKM.

The genes are TRBV6-5 and TRBJ2-3; D is ambiguous. This CDR3 contains 14 residues. Trimming took 4 bases from V and 2 from J, leaving 10 bases between them. CDR1 is MNHEY and CDR2 is SVGAGI in the germline V gene. CDR3 DNA sequence: TGTGCCAGCAGTTCTCAGGTGTCCACAGATACGCAGTATTTT. As protein: CASSSQVSTDTQYF.